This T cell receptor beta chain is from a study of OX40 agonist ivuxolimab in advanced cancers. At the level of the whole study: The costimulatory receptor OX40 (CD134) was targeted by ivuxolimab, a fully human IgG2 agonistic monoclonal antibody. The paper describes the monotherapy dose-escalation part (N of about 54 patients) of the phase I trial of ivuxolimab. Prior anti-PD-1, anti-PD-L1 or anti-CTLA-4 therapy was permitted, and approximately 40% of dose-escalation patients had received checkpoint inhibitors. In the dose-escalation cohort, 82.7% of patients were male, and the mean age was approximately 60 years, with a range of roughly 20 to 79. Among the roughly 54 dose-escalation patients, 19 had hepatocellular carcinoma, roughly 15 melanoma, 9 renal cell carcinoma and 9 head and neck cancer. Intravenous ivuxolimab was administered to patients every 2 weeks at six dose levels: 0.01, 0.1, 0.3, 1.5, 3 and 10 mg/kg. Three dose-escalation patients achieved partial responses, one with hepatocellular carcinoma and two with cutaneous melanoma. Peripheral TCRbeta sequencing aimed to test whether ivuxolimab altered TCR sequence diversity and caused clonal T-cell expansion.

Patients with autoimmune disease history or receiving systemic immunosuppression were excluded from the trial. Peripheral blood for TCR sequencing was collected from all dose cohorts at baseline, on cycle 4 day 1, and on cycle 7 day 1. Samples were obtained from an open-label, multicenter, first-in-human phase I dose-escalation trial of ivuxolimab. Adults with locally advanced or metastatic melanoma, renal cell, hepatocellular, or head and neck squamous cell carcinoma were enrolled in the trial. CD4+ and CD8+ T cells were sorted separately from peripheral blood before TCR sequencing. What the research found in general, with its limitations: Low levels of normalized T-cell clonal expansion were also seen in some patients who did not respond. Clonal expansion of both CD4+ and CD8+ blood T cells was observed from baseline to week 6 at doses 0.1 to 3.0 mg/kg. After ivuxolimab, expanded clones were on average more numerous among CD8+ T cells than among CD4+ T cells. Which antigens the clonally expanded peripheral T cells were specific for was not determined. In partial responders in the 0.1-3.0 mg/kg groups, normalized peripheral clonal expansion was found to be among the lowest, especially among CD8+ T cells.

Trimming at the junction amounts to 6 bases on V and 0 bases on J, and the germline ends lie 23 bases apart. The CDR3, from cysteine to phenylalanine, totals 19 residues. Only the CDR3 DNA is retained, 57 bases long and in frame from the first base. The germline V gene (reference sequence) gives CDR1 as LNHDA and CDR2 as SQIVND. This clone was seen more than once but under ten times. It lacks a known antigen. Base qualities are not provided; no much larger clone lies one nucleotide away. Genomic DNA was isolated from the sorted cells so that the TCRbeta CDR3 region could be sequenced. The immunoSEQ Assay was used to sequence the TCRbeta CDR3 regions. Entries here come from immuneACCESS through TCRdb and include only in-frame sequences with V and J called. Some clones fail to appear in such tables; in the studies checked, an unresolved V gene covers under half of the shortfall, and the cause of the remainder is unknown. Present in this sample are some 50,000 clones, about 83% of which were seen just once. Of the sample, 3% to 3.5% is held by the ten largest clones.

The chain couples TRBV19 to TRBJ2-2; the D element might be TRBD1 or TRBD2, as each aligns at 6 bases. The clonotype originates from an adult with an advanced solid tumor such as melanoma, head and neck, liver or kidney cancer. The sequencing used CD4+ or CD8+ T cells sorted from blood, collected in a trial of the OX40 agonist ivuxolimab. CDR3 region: CASRALWGAGTPNTGELFF. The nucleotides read TGTGCCAGTAGGGCCCTTTGGGGGGCAGGGACCCCGAACACCGGGGAGCTGTTTTTT. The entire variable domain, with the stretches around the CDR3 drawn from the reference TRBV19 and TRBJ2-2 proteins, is DGGITQSPKYLFRKEGQNVTLSCEQNLNHDAMYWYRQDPGQGLRLIYYSQIVNDFQKGDIAEGYSVSREKKESFPLTVTSAQKNPTAFYLCASRALWGAGTPNTGELFFGEGSRLTVL.